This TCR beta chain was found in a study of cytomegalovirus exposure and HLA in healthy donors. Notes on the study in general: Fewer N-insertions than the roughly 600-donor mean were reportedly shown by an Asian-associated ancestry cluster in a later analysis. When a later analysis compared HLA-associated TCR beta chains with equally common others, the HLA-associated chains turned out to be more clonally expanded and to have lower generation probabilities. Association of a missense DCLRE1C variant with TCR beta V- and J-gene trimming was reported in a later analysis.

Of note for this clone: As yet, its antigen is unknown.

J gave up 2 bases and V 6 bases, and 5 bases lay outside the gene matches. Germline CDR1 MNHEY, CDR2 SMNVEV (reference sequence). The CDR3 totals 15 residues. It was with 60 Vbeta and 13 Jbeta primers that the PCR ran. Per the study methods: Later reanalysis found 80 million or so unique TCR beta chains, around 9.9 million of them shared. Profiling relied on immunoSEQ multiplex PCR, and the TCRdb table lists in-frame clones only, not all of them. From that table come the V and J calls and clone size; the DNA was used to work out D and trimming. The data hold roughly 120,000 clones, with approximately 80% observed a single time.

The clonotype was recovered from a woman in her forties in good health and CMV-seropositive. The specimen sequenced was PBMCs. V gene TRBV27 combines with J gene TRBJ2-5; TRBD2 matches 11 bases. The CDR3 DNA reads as TGTGCCAGCAGCATGGGGACTAGCGGTCAAGAGACCCAGTACTTC. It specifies CASSMGTSGQETQYF.